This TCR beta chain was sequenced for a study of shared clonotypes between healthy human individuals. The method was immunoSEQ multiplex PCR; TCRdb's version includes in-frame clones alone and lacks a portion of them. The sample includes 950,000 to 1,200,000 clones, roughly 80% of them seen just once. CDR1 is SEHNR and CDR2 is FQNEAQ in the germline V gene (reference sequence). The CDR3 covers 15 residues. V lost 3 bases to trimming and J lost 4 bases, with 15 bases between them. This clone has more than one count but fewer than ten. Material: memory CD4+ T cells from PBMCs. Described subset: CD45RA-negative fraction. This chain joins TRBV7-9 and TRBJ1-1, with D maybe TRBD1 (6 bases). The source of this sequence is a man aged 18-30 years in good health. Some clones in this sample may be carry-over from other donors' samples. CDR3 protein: CASSLEWGGGTEAFF. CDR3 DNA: TGTGCCAGCAGCTTGGAATGGGGAGGGGGCACTGAAGCTTTCTTT.